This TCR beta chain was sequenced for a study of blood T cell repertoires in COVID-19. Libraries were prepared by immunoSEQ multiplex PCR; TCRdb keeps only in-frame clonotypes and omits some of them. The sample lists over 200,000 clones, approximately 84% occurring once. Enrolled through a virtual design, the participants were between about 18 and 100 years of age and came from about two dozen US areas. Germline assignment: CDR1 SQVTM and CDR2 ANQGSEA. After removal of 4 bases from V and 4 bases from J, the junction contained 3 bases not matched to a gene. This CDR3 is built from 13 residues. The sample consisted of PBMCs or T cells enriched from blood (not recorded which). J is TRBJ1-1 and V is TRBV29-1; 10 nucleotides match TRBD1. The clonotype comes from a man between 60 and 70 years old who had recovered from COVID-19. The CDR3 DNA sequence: TGCAGCGTTGTCCGGGACAGGGGCACTGAAGCTTTCTTT. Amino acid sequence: CSVVRDRGTEAFF.